This TCR beta chain was documented in a study of shared clonotypes between healthy human individuals (TCRdb year 2020). Regarding the study in general: The cohort comprised a couple of women and a few men aged 18 to 49 years. For each donor, three plates each were used for CD4 naive and CD4 memory, two plates were used for CD8 naive, and one plate was used for CD8 memory. Between about 0.85 and 9.5 billion PBMCs per donor were obtained by leukapheresis. Blood TCR repertoires of about 5 healthy adults were deeply sequenced to estimate repertoire size and the extent of clonotype sharing between individuals. Libraries were prepared and TCR repertoires were sequenced by different laboratories using diverse techniques, in order to increase sequencing depth and limit assay-specific biases. What the authors observed across the whole study: Pairwise subsampling led to the expectation that sequencing depth would affect the degree of clonotype sharing among donors. Higher generation probabilities were observed for clonotypes shared by all four sorted-subset donors than for non-shared clonotypes. Because the study included a small number of donors, the genetic and exposure-history diversity represented was limited. Sampling was restricted to blood, and TCR repertoires in tissue are likely to differ from TCR repertoires in blood. Rarefaction of sorted-subset datasets indicated incomplete sequencing despite the large sequencing depth. Estimated clonotype richness was generally larger for naive than for memory subsets. When several donors were compared, the shared fraction of clonotypes was about 5.2% for naive CD4, over 3% for naive CD8, about 2.4% for memory CD4, and 0.35% to 0.4% for memory CD8.

The donors were healthy, HIV-negative adults who had no recently reported acute infections or vaccinations. All donors were Caucasian adults living in Nashville, Tennessee, USA. Magnetic negative selection was used to enrich CD4+ T cells, after which naive cells were positively selected on CD45RA and the negative fraction became the memory subset. Blood was obtained by leukapheresis, after which PBMCs were separated by Ficoll-Histopaque density gradient centrifugation and cryopreserved in liquid nitrogen vapor phase. Analytical flow cytometry was used to check the purity and quantity of each magnetically sorted T cell population. Genomic DNA was isolated from each sorted fraction and quantified by UV absorbance on a Nanodrop 2000c. Trimming at the junction amounts to 5 bases on V and 7 bases on J, and the germline ends lie 14 bases apart. For CDR1 and CDR2, the germline V gene (reference sequence) lists WNHNN and SYGVQD. From its cysteine to its phenylalanine, the CDR3 spans 13 amino acids. Only the CDR3 part of the read is kept: 39 bases, read in frame from the first base.

TCR CDR3 regions were amplified from genomic DNA by multiplex PCR using the deep immunoSEQ assay. Extracted genomic DNA from each cell subset was distributed evenly across all wells of several immunoSEQ 96-well plates, and each plate was treated as a replicate. Each replicate PCR for sorted subsets received around 200 ng genomic DNA, equal to 30,000 or so T cell genomes. Purified libraries were measured with a Qubit 3.0 fluorometer, size-checked on a Bioanalyzer 2100, and measured again with the KAPA Library Quantification kit. A separate single-read 150-cycle Illumina NextSeq 550 flow cell was used to sequence each immunoSEQ 96-well plate. As for how the authors treated the data: The immunoSEQ output contained only junctional sequences without quality scores, so filtering could not match that applied to full-length reads. Sequences were annotated with PyIR, a Python wrapper for IgBLAST v1.9, using IMGT germline references to assign V/J genes and CDR3. Any read was removed if the V/J assignment was weak (E-value above 1e-6), the CDR3 was missing, or the read contained stop codons, out-of-frame junctions, or ambiguous translated residues. V3J clonotypes were defined by identical inferred V gene, J gene, and CDR3 amino acid sequence. The percentage overlap between two repertoires was calculated by dividing the number of shared unique clonotypes by the size of the smaller repertoire. RTK rarefaction, the Chao1 estimator, and Recon v2.1 estimates of unobserved clonotypes were used to assess repertoire richness. OLGA was used to compute generation probabilities for all TCRbeta clonotypes that the gDNA method yielded from a few donors. TCRdb stores this immuneACCESS table with in-frame sequences only. Part of the clones is absent; in the studies checked, under half of the shortfall reflects unresolved V genes, and no reason is known for the rest. Clone size and the V and J calls come from that table; the DNA yielded D and trimming. Within this sample are millions of clones, with 85% to 95% of them counted one time only. About 0.41% of the sample lies in the top ten.

This clone has just a few counts. Its antigen is unknown. Base qualities are not recorded, but no much larger clone differs from it by a single base. The clonotype was recovered from a man younger than 35 in good health. Some clones in this sample may be carry-over from other donors' samples. The sequence is built from TRBV10-1 and TRBJ1-2, with a tentative D gene TRBD1 over 6 matching bases. Sequenced: naive CD4+ T cells from PBMCs. According to the study, the label for this sample's cell subset or site signals: CD45RA+ positively selected. In nucleotides, the sequence is TGCGCCAGCAGTAGGGACATCCTGGGTGGCTACACCTTC. Its protein is CASSRDILGGYTF.